This T cell receptor beta chain was observed in a study of cytomegalovirus exposure and HLA in healthy donors. Study results and limitations: Upon later analysis, TCR association rates were observed to vary by HLA locus, being highest for DRB1 and lowest for HLA-C. Specificity of a few CMV-associated chains for CMV antigens was verified in vitro.

CDR1 is MNHEY, CDR2 SVGAGI, per germline. The CDR3 contains 14 residues. The V gene lost 6 bases and the J gene lost 7 bases, with 18 bases spanning the gap. Turning to this clone: Its target is not known.

The PCR was carried out with 60 Vbeta primers and 13 Jbeta primers. The method was immunoSEQ multiplex PCR; TCRdb's version includes in-frame clones alone and lacks a portion of them. The sample yields approximately 150,000 clones, roughly three quarters seen once. The sample taken for sequencing was PBMCs. The V gene is TRBV6-5, the J gene TRBJ1-2; D might be TRBD1 (5 bases). This TCR was sampled from a middle-aged woman in good health and CMV-seronegative. CDR3 protein: CASSPDISGGGYTF. The CDR3 nucleotides read TGTGCCAGCAGCCCGGACATATCTGGCGGTGGCTACACCTTC.